This T cell receptor (beta chain) was recorded in a study of OX40 agonist ivuxolimab in advanced cancers. Profiled with immunoSEQ multiplex PCR; TCRdb holds only in-frame clones, not every one. The data show around 20,000 clones, approximately 73% seen once. CDR3 length: 14 residues. Per germline, CDR1 SEHNR and CDR2 FQNEAQ (reference sequence). V lost 0 bases, J lost 5 bases, and 10 bases lay in between. This clonotype was sampled from an adult with an advanced solid tumor such as melanoma, head and neck, liver or kidney cancer. The sequenced sample was CD4+ or CD8+ T cells sorted from blood, obtained in a trial of the OX40 agonist ivuxolimab. The chain employs TRBV7-9 and TRBJ2-5; D gene unclear. The CDR3 loop reads CASSLAQAGETQYF. CDR3 sequence (DNA): TGTGCCAGCAGCTTAGCGCAGGCTGGCGAGACCCAGTACTTC.